What follows are 19 T cell receptor beta chains derived from one specimen sequenced in a study of blood T cell repertoires in COVID-19. Some clones are missing from TCRdb's copy, which holds only in-frame ones; the method was immunoSEQ multiplex PCR. This sample has about 75,000 clones, with about 88% found just once. Material for sequencing was peripheral blood. Receptor source: a human donor in a cohort sampled during active COVID-19.

This chain connects TRBV9 to TRBJ2-7, with D maybe TRBD2 (6 bases). The CDR3 runs 14 residues. The germline V gene has CDR1 SGDLS and CDR2 YYNGEE. V gave up 0 bases and J gave up 4 bases, with 11 bases separating them. The CDR3 DNA sequence: TGTGCCAGCAGCGTAGATACTAGCTCATACGAGCAGTACTTC. Translated: CASSVDTSSYEQYF.

The V gene is TRBV5-1, the J gene TRBJ1-1; 7 bases fit TRBD1. This CDR3 is 15 amino acids long. The V segment lost 4 bases and the J segment 2 bases; nucleotides outside the gene matches: 8. CDR1 and CDR2 (germline): SGHRS, YFSETQ. The CDR3: CASSPGAGGNTEAFF. The CDR3 DNA reads as TGCGCCAGCAGCCCCGGGGCAGGGGGTAACACTGAAGCTTTCTTT. Complete variable domain (other parts from reference TRBV5-1 and TRBJ1-1): KAGVTQTPRYLIKTRGQQVTLSCSPISGHRSVSWYQQTPGQGLQFLFEYFSETQRNKGNFPGRFSGRQFSNSRSEMNVSTLELGDSALYLCASSPGAGGNTEAFFGQGTRLTVV.

The J gene is TRBJ1-2, the V gene TRBV6-5, with D perhaps matching TRBD1 (5 bases). This CDR3 is 14 amino acids long. Trimming took off 0 bases at V and 11 bases at J, with 16 bases between the two ends. Germline V lookup: CDR1 MNHEY, CDR2 SVGAGI. CDR3 DNA: TGTGCCAGCAGTTACTCCCGGTCGCGGGACGGGTACACCTTC. This codes for CASSYSRSRDGYTF.

This clone showed up just a few times. The chain employs TRBV7-2 and TRBJ2-7; 8 bases align to TRBD2. Losses at the gene ends were 0 bases for V and 4 bases for J; bases not matched to a gene: 2. Germline CDR1 is SGHTA and CDR2 is FQGNSA. The CDR3 loop spans 14 amino acids. This CDR3 reads CASSLAGTSYEQYF. The CDR3 DNA sequence: TGTGCCAGCAGCTTAGCCGGGACTAGTTACGAGCAGTACTTC. Filled out from reference TRBV7-2 and TRBJ2-7, the complete variable domain reads GAGVSQSPSNKVTEKGKDVELRCDPISGHTALYWYRQSLGQGLEFLIYFQGNSAPDKSGLPSDRFSAERTGGSVSTLTIQRTQQEDSAVYLCASSLAGTSYEQYFGPGTRLTVT.

This chain joins TRBV18 and TRBJ2-7, with TRBD1 identical over 7 bases. Trimming removed 5 bases from V and 2 bases from J; junction bases left unmatched: 9. The CDR3 spans 15 residues. The germline V gene encodes CDR1 KGHSH and CDR2 LQKENI. The CDR3 loop reads CASSKPGTDTYEQYF. The CDR3, as DNA: TGTGCCAGCTCAAAACCCGGGACAGACACCTACGAGCAGTACTTC.

This clone appeared a few times. This CDR3 is CASSLAMAGGGTDTQYF. The CDR3 DNA sequence: TGCGCCAGCAGCTTGGCCATGGCGGGGGGTGGCACAGATACGCAGTATTTT. The chain recombines TRBV5-1 with TRBJ2-3, with 8 nucleotides matching TRBD2. The CDR3 is made up of 17 amino acids. The J segment lost 1 base and the V segment lost 0 bases, leaving 7 bases of the junction unmatched. Germline CDR1 is SGHRS and CDR2 is YFSETQ. Together with reference TRBV5-1 and TRBJ2-3, the CDR3 gives the full variable domain: KAGVTQTPRYLIKTRGQQVTLSCSPISGHRSVSWYQQTPGQGLQFLFEYFSETQRNKGNFPGRFSGRQFSNSRSEMNVSTLELGDSALYLCASSLAMAGGGTDTQYFGPGTRLTVL.

J is TRBJ2-7 and V is TRBV19; 8 bases map to TRBD2. The CDR3 contains 14 residues. Germline trimming cut 7 bases from V and 0 bases from J; bases unmatched to any gene: 5. Looked up from germline, CDR1 is LNHDA and CDR2 is SQIVND (reference sequence). The CDR3, as DNA: TGTGCCAGTACCGTCGGGGGGGCCTCCTACGAGCAGTACTTC. Protein product: CASTVGGASYEQYF. Filled out from reference TRBV19 and TRBJ2-7, the complete variable domain reads DGGITQSPKYLFRKEGQNVTLSCEQNLNHDAMYWYRQDPGQGLRLIYYSQIVNDFQKGDIAEGYSVSREKKESFPLTVTSAQKNPTAFYLCASTVGGASYEQYFGPGTRLTVT.

The genes are TRBV29-1 and TRBJ1-2; possible D gene TRBD1, 6 bases. This CDR3 has 13 residues. Germline CDR1 reads SQVTM; CDR2 reads ANQGSEA. The V end lost 8 bases, the J end lost 4 bases, and 17 bases lay between the germline ends. CDR3 loop: CSIQTQGLYGYTF. CDR3 DNA sequence: TGCAGCATACAAACACAGGGTCTCTATGGCTACACCTTC.

The chain combines TRBV7-6 with TRBJ1-2; TRBD1 aligns across 7 bases. This CDR3 comprises 14 residues. V gave up 2 bases and J gave up 2 bases; unmatched junction bases: 2. Per germline, CDR1 SGHVS and CDR2 FNYEAQ. The CDR3 DNA follows: TGTGCCAGCAGCTTACAGGGGGAAAACTATGGCTACACCTTC. This sequence encodes CASSLQGENYGYTF.

This rearrangement joins TRBV5-4 to TRBJ2-2; 8 bases are a match to TRBD1. Per germline, CDR1 SGHNT and CDR2 YYREEE (reference sequence). The CDR3 runs 15 residues. The junction had 9 bases not matched to a gene; V was cut back by 3 bases and J by 8 bases. This CDR3 reads CASSSGQDTAGELFF. The DNA of the CDR3 is TGTGCCAGCAGCTCGGGACAGGACACAGCGGGGGAGCTGTTTTTT.

This clone was recorded once. The rearrangement links TRBV6-4 to TRBJ2-1; TRBD2 might be the D (5 bases). Germline loops: CDR1 MRHNA, CDR2 SNTAGT. The CDR3 is 14 amino acids. Deletions cut 6 bases from V and 7 bases from J, with 16 bases between. In DNA, the CDR3 is TGTGCCAGCAGGTTGCACTTATCGGGGAATGAGCAGTTCTTC. Protein sequence: CASRLHLSGNEQFF.

The CDR3 reads CASSGGQGLFLEKLFF. The CDR3 DNA sequence: TGTGCCAGCAGCGGGGGACAGGGGCTCTTTTTGGAAAAACTGTTTTTT. The rearrangement links TRBV7-6 to TRBJ1-4; 10 bases fit TRBD1. Trimming took 5 bases from V and 8 from J; bases not matched to a gene: 11. The CDR3 is 16 residues long. Germline V gene data show CDR1 as SGHVS and CDR2 as FNYEAQ. Complete variable domain (other parts from reference TRBV7-6 and TRBJ1-4): GAGVSQSPRYKVTKRGQDVALRCDPISGHVSLYWYRQALGQGPEFLTYFNYEAQQDKSGLPNDRFSAERPEGSISTLTIQRTEQRDSAMYRCASSGGQGLFLEKLFFGSGTQLSVL.

This clone was observed a handful of times. The chain recombines TRBV5-1 with TRBJ2-3; TRBD2 matches 10 bases. The CDR3 is 16 amino acids. Germline lookup yields CDR1 SGHRS and CDR2 YFSETQ. After removal of 5 bases from V and 3 bases from J, the junction contained 9 bases not matched to a gene. The CDR3 loop reads CASRPLAGLKTDTQYF. CDR3 nucleotides: TGCGCCAGCAGGCCACTAGCGGGACTAAAAACAGATACGCAGTATTTT.

The chain recombines TRBV27 with TRBJ2-7, with TRBD2 identical over 8 bases. This CDR3 is 14 amino acids long. Germline lookup yields CDR1 MNHEY and CDR2 SMNVEV (reference sequence). With 4 bases clipped from V and 5 bases from J, the junction kept 7 bases outside the gene matches. CDR3 in amino acids: CASSSGAGVNEQYF. In nucleotides, the CDR3 is TGTGCCAGCAGTTCGGGAGCGGGAGTTAACGAGCAGTACTTC.

The rearrangement uses TRBV19 and TRBJ2-1, with TRBD1 identical over 7 bases. This CDR3 is built from 17 residues. V was pared by 5 bases and J by 0 bases, with 10 bases of the junction left unmatched. The V gene's germline CDR1 is LNHDA and CDR2 SQIVND (reference sequence). The CDR3 protein is CASSSGQDSGSYNEQFF. Here the CDR3 DNA reads TGTGCCAGTAGTTCAGGACAGGACTCTGGCTCCTACAATGAGCAGTTCTTC.

The chain is built from TRBV4-2 and TRBJ1-2; TRBD1 might be the D (5 bases). Germline V gene data show CDR1 as LGHNA and CDR2 as YNFKEQ. Trimming removed 0 bases at V and 1 base at J, with 9 bases between. CDR3 size: 15 residues. CDR3 bases: TGTGCCAGCAGCCAAGATAAGACAGATAACTATGGCTACACCTTC. Translating it yields CASSQDKTDNYGYTF.

The chain combines TRBV6-1 with TRBJ1-1; possibly TRBD1 for D (5 bases). CDR1 is MNHNS and CDR2 is SASEGT in the germline V gene. This CDR3 contains 17 residues. V gave up 4 bases and J gave up 4 bases, with 22 bases separating them. The CDR3 DNA follows: TGTGCCAGCAGTGTGGGGGGGTCAGCTCTTTGGGGCACTGAAGCTTTCTTT. This gives the protein CASSVGGSALWGTEAFF.

V gene TRBV19 combines with J gene TRBJ2-3; a weak D match, TRBD2 (6 bases). CDR3 length equals 14 residues. The V and J ends lost 1 base and 2 bases respectively, with 7 bases between them. The germline V gene encodes CDR1 LNHDA and CDR2 SQIVND (reference sequence). The CDR3 region has the DNA TGTGCCAGTAGTATAGCGGGAGCCACAGATACGCAGTATTTT. Translated, it gives CASSIAGATDTQYF.

The J gene is TRBJ1-3, the V gene TRBV5-1; D is undetermined. Per the germline V gene, CDR1 is SGHRS and CDR2 is YFSETQ. The CDR3 has 14 amino acids. Trimming took 1 base from V and 1 from J, leaving 6 bases between them. CDR3 coding DNA: TGCGCCAGCAGCTTGACAGCTTCTGGAAACACCATATATTTT. Translated: CASSLTASGNTIYF.